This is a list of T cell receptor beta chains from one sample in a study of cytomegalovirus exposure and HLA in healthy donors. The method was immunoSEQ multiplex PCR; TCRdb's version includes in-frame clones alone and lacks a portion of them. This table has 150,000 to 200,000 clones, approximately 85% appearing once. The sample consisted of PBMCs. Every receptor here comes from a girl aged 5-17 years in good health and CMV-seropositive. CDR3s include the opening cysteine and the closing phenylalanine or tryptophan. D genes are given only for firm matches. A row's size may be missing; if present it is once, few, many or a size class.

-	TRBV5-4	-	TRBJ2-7	CASRSDWGSYEQYF	TGTGCCAGCAGGTCAGACTGGGGCTCCTACGAGCAGTACTTC
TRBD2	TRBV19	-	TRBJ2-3	CASTPLAGGQGDTQYF	TGTGCCAGTACCCCGTTAGCGGGGGGGCAGGGAGATACGCAGTATTTT
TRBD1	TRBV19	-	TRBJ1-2	CASSIDHSTGLNYGYTF	TGTGCCAGTAGTATAGATCACTCGACAGGGCTTAACTATGGCTACACCTTC
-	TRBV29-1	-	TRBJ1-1	CSVENPGVNTEAFF	TGCAGCGTTGAAAACCCCGGGGTGAACACTGAAGCTTTCTTT
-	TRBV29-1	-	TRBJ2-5	CSVYQGYEQYF	TGCAGCGTTTATCAGGGGTATGAGCAGTACTTC
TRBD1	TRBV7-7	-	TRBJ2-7	CARSGQRSGEQYF	TGTGCCAGGTCGGGACAGCGGTCGGGAGAGCAGTACTTC
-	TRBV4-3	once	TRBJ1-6	CAAGDGQFIDSPLHF	TGCGCCGCGGGGGACGGACAGTTTATCGATTCACCCCTCCACTTT
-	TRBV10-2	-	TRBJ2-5	CASSVRGKETQYF	TGCGCCAGCAGTGTCCGGGGGAAAGAGACCCAGTACTTC
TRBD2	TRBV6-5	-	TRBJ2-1	CASSFRGGSYNEQFF	TGTGCCAGCAGTTTTCGGGGGGGATCCTACAATGAGCAGTTCTTC
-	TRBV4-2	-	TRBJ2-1	CASSQDERGSYNEQFF	TGTGCCAGCAGCCAAGACGAACGGGGGTCTTACAATGAGCAGTTCTTC
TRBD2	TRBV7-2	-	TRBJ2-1	CASSPRAGGPQFF	TGTGCCAGCAGCCCTAGAGCGGGGGGGCCTCAGTTCTTC
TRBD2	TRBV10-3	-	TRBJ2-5	CAISLSGGEETQYF	TGTGCCATCAGCCTTAGCGGGGGGGAAGAGACCCAGTACTTC
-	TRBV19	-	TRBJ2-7	CASSIRVSSYEQYF	TGTGCCAGTAGTATTCGCGTCTCGTCCTACGAGCAGTACTTC
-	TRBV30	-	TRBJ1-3	CAWSQDSGNTIYF	TGTGCCTGGAGTCAGGATTCTGGAAACACCATATATTTT
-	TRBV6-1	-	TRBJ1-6	CASSEIGGSGSPLHF	TGTGCCAGCAGTGAAATCGGCGGGAGTGGTTCACCCCTCCACTTT
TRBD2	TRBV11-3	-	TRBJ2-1	CASSLGGGRQFF	TGTGCCAGCAGCTTAGGGGGGGGTCGGCAGTTCTTC
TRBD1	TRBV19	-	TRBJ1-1	CASSTGRGLTEAFF	TGTGCCAGTAGTACTGGCAGGGGGCTTACTGAAGCTTTCTTT
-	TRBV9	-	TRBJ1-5	CASSVDTNQPQHF	TGTGCCAGCAGCGTAGACACCAATCAGCCCCAGCATTTT
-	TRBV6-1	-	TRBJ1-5	CASSEGLRPWGNQPQHF	TGTGCCAGCAGTGAAGGGTTGCGGCCCTGGGGCAATCAGCCCCAGCATTTT
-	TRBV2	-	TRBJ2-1	CASSVTERWSYNEQFF	TGTGCCAGCAGTGTAACGGAGAGATGGTCCTACAATGAGCAGTTCTTC
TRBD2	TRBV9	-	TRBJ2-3	CASSAAGTSGLLQYF	TGTGCCAGCAGTGCCGCCGGGACTAGCGGGCTGCTACAGTATTTT
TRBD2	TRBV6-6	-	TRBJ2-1	CASSYPSGGVDEQFF	TGTGCCAGCAGTTACCCAAGCGGGGGGGTAGATGAGCAGTTCTTC
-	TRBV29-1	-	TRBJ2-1	CSVDGRGGVNEQFF	TGCAGCGTTGACGGGCGAGGGGGAGTGAATGAGCAGTTCTTC
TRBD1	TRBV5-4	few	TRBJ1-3	CASSQGGSPSGNTIYF	TGTGCCAGCAGCCAAGGGGGCAGCCCTTCTGGAAACACCATATATTTT
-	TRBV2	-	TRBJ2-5	CASSEEQAETQYF	TGTGCCAGCAGTGAAGAGCAGGCAGAGACCCAGTACTTC
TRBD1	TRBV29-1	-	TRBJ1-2	CSVAKDRVHGYTF	TGCAGCGTGGCCAAGGACAGGGTCCATGGCTACACCTTC
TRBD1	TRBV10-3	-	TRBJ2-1	CAISESTGAYNEQFF	TGTGCCATCAGTGAGTCGACAGGGGCGTACAATGAGCAGTTCTTC
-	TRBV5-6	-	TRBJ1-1	CASSWGSSGTSAFF	TGTGCCAGCAGCTGGGGAAGCTCAGGGACTTCAGCTTTCTTT
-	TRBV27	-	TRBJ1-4	CASSSQGEKLFF	TGTGCCAGCAGTTCTCAGGGCGAAAAACTGTTTTTT
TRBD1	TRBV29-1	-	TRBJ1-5	CSVPGQGDQPQHF	TGCAGCGTACCGGGACAGGGGGATCAGCCCCAGCATTTT
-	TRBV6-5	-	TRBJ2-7	CASRATGRSYEQYF	TGTGCCAGCAGGGCAACCGGGAGATCCTACGAGCAGTACTTC
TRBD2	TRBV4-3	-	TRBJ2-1	CASSLATSGGGVNEQFF	TGCGCCAGCAGCCTCGCGACTAGCGGGGGGGGTGTGAATGAGCAGTTCTTC
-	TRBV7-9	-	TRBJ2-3	CASSQIRGGKDTQYF	TGTGCCAGCAGCCAAATAAGGGGCGGGAAAGATACGCAGTATTTT
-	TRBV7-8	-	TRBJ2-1	CASSLASGVPYNEQFF	TGTGCCAGCAGCTTAGCATCGGGGGTACCCTACAATGAGCAGTTCTTC
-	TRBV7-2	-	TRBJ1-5	CASSLRQGNQPQHF	TGTGCCAGCAGCCTTCGACAGGGCAATCAGCCCCAGCATTTT
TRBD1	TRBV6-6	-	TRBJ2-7	CASSALDRGSSYEQYF	TGTGCCAGCAGCGCCCTGGACAGGGGCAGCTCCTACGAGCAGTACTTC
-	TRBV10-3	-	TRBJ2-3	CAISLEVGDTQYF	TGTGCCATCAGTCTAGAGGTTGGAGATACGCAGTATTTT
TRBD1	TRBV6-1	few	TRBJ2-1	CASRRAGGTEQFF	TGTGCCAGCAGGAGGGCAGGGGGCACTGAGCAGTTCTTC
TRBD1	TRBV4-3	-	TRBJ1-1	CASSSDRVTEAFF	TGCGCCAGCAGCTCGGACAGGGTGACTGAAGCTTTCTTT
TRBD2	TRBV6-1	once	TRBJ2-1	CASSGSSGASYNEQFF	TGTGCCAGCAGTGGCTCTAGCGGGGCCTCCTACAATGAGCAGTTCTTC
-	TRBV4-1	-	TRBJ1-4	CASSPGSVTNEKLFF	TGCGCCAGCAGCCCGGGGTCTGTAACTAATGAAAAACTGTTTTTT
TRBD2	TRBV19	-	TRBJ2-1	CASRASGGYNEQFF	TGTGCCAGTAGGGCTAGCGGGGGATACAATGAGCAGTTCTTC
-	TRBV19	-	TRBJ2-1	CASSTSWQGGNEQFF	TGTGCCAGTAGTACGTCGTGGCAGGGCGGCAATGAGCAGTTCTTC
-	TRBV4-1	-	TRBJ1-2	CASSQDQGVYGYTF	TGCGCCAGCAGCCAAGATCAAGGGGTCTATGGCTACACCTTC
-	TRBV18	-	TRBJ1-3	CASSEGAGNTIYF	TGTGCCAGCTCAGAAGGGGCTGGAAACACCATATATTTT